This T cell receptor beta chain was found in a study of shared clonotypes between healthy human individuals. Across the whole study: Donors consisted of a couple of women and a few men between 18 and 49.

Sequencing was performed with immunoSEQ multiplex PCR; in TCRdb, only in-frame clones are kept and a portion is missing. The table records some 1.4 million clones, roughly 97% of them present only once. Trimming cost V 4 bases and J 1 base; bases outside gene matches: 3. In germline, CDR1 is SGHAT, CDR2 FQDESV (reference sequence). CDR3 size: 16 residues. V is TRBV11-1 and J is TRBJ2-3; 12 bases fit TRBD1. The sample was naive CD4+ T cells sorted from blood. As to subset: CD45RA+ positively selected. The clonotype originates from a man under 40 in good health. The CDR3 sequence is CASSSRDRGRTDTQYF. CDR3 DNA: TGTGCCAGCAGCTCCCGGGACAGGGGGCGCACAGATACGCAGTATTTT.